The present T cell receptor (beta chain) was sequenced within a study of cytomegalovirus exposure and HLA in healthy donors. Across the study: Among about 179 million T cells, an earlier analysis found 117 million unique TCR beta sequences.

The CDR3 spans 14 residues. Between the trimmed V and J ends, which lost 1 base and 8 bases, there was a span of 14 bases. Per the germline V gene, CDR1 is LNHDA and CDR2 is SQIVND (reference sequence). PCR used 60 Vbeta primers and 13 Jbeta primers. Clones were read by immunoSEQ multiplex PCR, and TCRdb kept only the in-frame ones, dropping some. The sample contains about 160,000 clones, 75% to 90% of which appear only once. Healthy bone marrow donors formed the donor group. There were likely unrecorded immune exposures, though donors were nominally healthy when sampled. Study results and caveats: Previously analyzed data showed that most TCR beta V segments were productive at a frequency of about 87% or about 30%.

As concerns this clone: Its antigen is unknown.

This rearrangement joins TRBV19 to TRBJ1-2, with D possibly being TRBD1 (5 bases). This clonotype was sampled from a male donor in good health and CMV-seropositive. What was sequenced was PBMCs. The CDR3 sequence is CASSIARTRAGYTF. In DNA, the CDR3 is TGTGCCAGTAGTATAGCCCGGACACGCGCGGGCTACACCTTC.